The subject of this entry is one T cell receptor beta chain. Its antigen remains unknown. One junction end does not reproduce the germline sequence, and a read error may be involved. These data originate in a study of cytomegalovirus exposure and HLA in healthy donors. Study results and caveats: In a later analysis, the majority of CMV-associated beta chains seemingly showed HLA restriction.

Regarding donors, all were healthy bone marrow donors. Germline V gives CDR1 LGHNT, CDR2 FRNRAP. The CDR3 has 15 residues. The PCR ran on 60 Vbeta and 13 Jbeta primers. Only in-frame clones appear in the TCRdb table, and some are missing; sequencing was by immunoSEQ multiplex PCR. The table lists 95,000 to 100,000 clones, around 85% of them singletons. The sequenced sample consisted of PBMCs. The receptor was derived from a man aged 25-40 years in good health and CMV-seronegative. The V gene is TRBV12-5, the J gene TRBJ2-5, with TRBD1 matching 7 bases. The CDR3 protein is CASGLGQNTQETQYF. CDR3 nucleotide sequence: TGTGCTAGTGGGTTGGGACAGAATACCCAAGAGACCCAGTACTTC.